The sequence of this T cell receptor beta chain was determined in a study of blood T cell repertoires in COVID-19. About the study: Samples of COVID-19 (acute and convalescent) were obtained from the United States, Italy and Spain.

Assay used: immunoSEQ multiplex PCR; TCRdb lists only in-frame clones, some missing. In the table there are under 300,000 clones, around nine tenths of which are singletons. From germline, CDR1 is SQVTM and CDR2 ANQGSEA. Trimming took 7 bases from V and 4 from J; bases not matched to a gene: 6. CDR3 size: 12 residues. Resolution of symptoms, clearance, or two negative PCRs was present in recovered Cohort 3 donors. The sequence derives from a woman aged 18-29 years who had recovered from COVID-19. Material for sequencing was PBMCs or T cells enriched from blood (not recorded which). The chain links TRBV29-1 to TRBJ1-1, with 7 bases identical to TRBD1. Here the CDR3 DNA reads TGCAGCGGACAGGGAGTTGGCACTGAAGCTTTCTTT. This gives the protein CSGQGVGTEAFF.